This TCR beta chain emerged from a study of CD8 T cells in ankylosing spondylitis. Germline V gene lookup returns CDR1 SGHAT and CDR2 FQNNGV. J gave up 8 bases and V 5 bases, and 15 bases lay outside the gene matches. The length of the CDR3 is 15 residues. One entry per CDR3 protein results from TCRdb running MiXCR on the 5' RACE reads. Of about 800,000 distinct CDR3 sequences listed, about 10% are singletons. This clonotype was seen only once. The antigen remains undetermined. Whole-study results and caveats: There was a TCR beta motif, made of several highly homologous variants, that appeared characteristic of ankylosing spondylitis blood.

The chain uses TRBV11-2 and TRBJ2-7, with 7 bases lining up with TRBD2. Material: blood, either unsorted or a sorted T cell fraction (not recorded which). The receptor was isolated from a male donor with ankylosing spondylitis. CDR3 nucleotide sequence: TGTGCCAGCAGCCCCACTGGGGGGGGAGGGCCTCAGCAGTACTTC. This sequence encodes CASSPTGGGGPQQYF.